The T cell receptor beta chain described here comes from a study of CD8 T cells in ankylosing spondylitis. TCRdb reanalysed the 5' RACE reads using MiXCR and keeps one entry per CDR3 protein. The profile shows about 360,000 distinct CDR3 sequences, 20% to 25% of them singletons. The V end lost 6 bases, the J end lost 2 bases, and 11 bases lay between the germline ends. Germline lookup yields CDR1 SQVTM and CDR2 ANQGSEA. The CDR3 totals 12 residues. The receptor was derived from a male donor with ankylosing spondylitis or in good health (not recorded which). Sequencing was done on a sample of blood, either unsorted or a sorted T cell fraction (not recorded which). The chain uses TRBV29-1 and TRBJ2-7; D possibly uses TRBD1 or TRBD2 (5 bases each). For the CDR3, the DNA is TGCAGCGTCCGGGACGGCCCCTACGAGCAGTACTTC. Amino acids: CSVRDGPYEQYF.